This T cell receptor (beta chain) was sequenced during a study of spatial heterogeneity in lung cancer. Study-wide points: Expanded tumor TCRs that were ubiquitous appeared in blood more at resection than follow-up.

This clonotype was counted at least ten times. The antigen is unknown. One entry per CDR3 protein, called by TCRdb with MiXCR from the 5' RACE reads. Of about 45,000 distinct CDR3 sequences in the sample, 10% to 15% were seen once. Time point: sample taken at primary tumor resection. Whole RNA, which was extracted from tumor, nontumor lung tissue or frozen PBMC, was sequenced without any cell sorting. This receptor was taken from a female donor with early-stage non-small cell lung cancer. The sequencing used PBMCs, collected at surgery.

In DNA form, the CDR3 reads TGTGCCACCAGTGTCCCGGGTCAGGGTTTGACAGATACGCAGTATTTT. It codes for CATSVPGQGLTDTQYF. V and J are TRBV24-1 and TRBJ2-3; possibly TRBD1 for D (5 bases). V was clipped by 5 bases and J by 3 bases, with 17 bases between them. CDR1 KGHDR and CDR2 SFDVKD come from the germline V gene. The CDR3 totals 16 residues.